The 24 T cell receptor beta chains reported below all come from one sample, sequenced in a study of T-cell memory formation after mild COVID-19. A single record per CDR3 protein comes from TCRdb applying MiXCR to the 5' RACE reads. Among roughly 240,000 distinct CDR3 sequences listed, 15% to 19% were seen once. The sample consisted of PBMCs or a T cell subset sorted from them (not recorded which). These TCRs come from an adult woman who had mild COVID-19 (a few samples of this study predate the infection). Cell type and time point are not known.

This clonotype turned up a few times. V gene TRBV11-2 combines with J gene TRBJ2-2; the D gene is possibly TRBD2 (6 bases). The ends were cut back, 4 bases at V and 7 bases at J, with 22 bases in the middle. This CDR3 has 17 residues. Per germline, CDR1 SGHAT and CDR2 FQNNGV. The CDR3 DNA reads TGTGCCAGCAGCTCCCGGGAGCGGGCCAGGAAGGACGGGGAGCTGTTTTTT. Its protein product is CASSSRERARKDGELFF.

This clonotype was found many times. V and J are TRBV6-5 and TRBJ2-4; D is ambiguous. This CDR3 region has 13 residues. CDR1 and CDR2 from the germline V gene are MNHEY and SVGAGI. V dropped 4 bases and J dropped 6 bases, with 10 bases sitting between them. In DNA, the CDR3 is TGTGCCAGCAGTTCCGGCCCAGGAAACATTCAGTACTTC. This sequence encodes CASSSGPGNIQYF.

This clonotype showed up many times. The chain carries TRBV24-1 and TRBJ2-3, with TRBD1 matching over 8 bases. Germline V gene data show CDR1 as KGHDR and CDR2 as SFDVKD. V gave up 3 bases and J gave up 2 bases; unmatched junction bases: 9. This CDR3 is built from 17 residues. CDR3 protein: CATSDPGGTSSTDTQYF. CDR3 sequence (DNA): TGTGCCACCAGTGATCCAGGGGGCACTAGCTCCACAGATACGCAGTATTTT.

This chain connects TRBV6-6 to TRBJ2-7; possible D gene TRBD2, 5 bases. CDR1 MNHNY and CDR2 SVGAGI come from the germline V gene (reference sequence). Trimming took off 6 bases at V and 0 bases at J, with 15 bases between the two ends. The CDR3 loop spans 15 amino acids. CDR3 sequence reads: CASRSQTGFSYEQYF. CDR3 DNA: TGTGCCAGCAGGTCCCAGACGGGGTTCTCCTACGAGCAGTACTTC.

The chain uses TRBV5-5 and TRBJ1-1; possible D gene TRBD1, 6 bases. This CDR3 has 15 amino acids. Trimming shortened V by 1 base and J by 4 bases, and 14 bases separated the two germline ends. In germline, CDR1 is SGHKS, CDR2 YYEKEE (reference sequence). The CDR3 loop is CASSLPTGSGTEAFF. The CDR3 coding sequence is TGTGCCAGCAGCTTGCCCACAGGGTCGGGCACTGAAGCTTTCTTT.

The chain combines TRBV18 with TRBJ2-6; D unresolved. Germline CDR1 reads KGHSH; CDR2 reads LQKENI. V lost 4 bases to trimming and J lost 0 bases, with 10 bases between them. This CDR3 has 16 amino acids. CDR3 nucleotide sequence: TGTGCCAGCTCACAGGCAGGCCGCTCTGGGGCCAACGTCCTGACTTTC. It is translated as CASSQAGRSGANVLTF.

This clonotype turned up a few times. V gene TRBV24-1 combines with J gene TRBJ2-7; 8 bases map to TRBD1. CDR1 and CDR2 (germline): KGHDR, SFDVKD. This CDR3 contains 14 residues. Trimming removed 3 bases from V and 6 bases from J; junction bases left unmatched: 6. CDR3 region: CATSDPDRVGEQYF. CDR3 coding DNA: TGTGCCACCAGTGATCCGGACAGGGTAGGCGAGCAGTACTTC.

This clonotype occurred a few times. The V and J genes are TRBV4-1 and TRBJ2-5; 9 positions match TRBD2. CDR1 is MGHRA and CDR2 is YSYEKL in the germline V gene. The V gene end was trimmed by 5 bases and the J gene end by 3 bases; junction bases not matched to a gene: 16. The CDR3 runs 18 residues. CDR3 bases: TGCGCCAGCAGCAAAGGTGATGCGGGGGGGCCTTTCGAAGAGACCCAGTACTTC. Encoded protein: CASSKGDAGGPFEETQYF.

The sample holds a few counts of this clonotype. The chain recombines TRBV27 with TRBJ1-2, with D perhaps TRBD1 (5 bases). Germline V lookup: CDR1 MNHEY, CDR2 SMNVEV (reference sequence). The germline V and J ends were trimmed by 5 bases and 4 bases, with 14 bases remaining between them. The CDR3 loop spans 14 amino acids. CDR3 residues: CASSDWDSGYGYTF. In DNA form, the CDR3 reads TGTGCCAGCAGTGACTGGGACTCTGGCTATGGCTACACCTTC.

In this sample, this clonotype turned up a few times. The V and J genes are TRBV25-1 and TRBJ1-2; the D is unclear. V gave up 6 bases and J gave up 4 bases, with 12 bases separating them. Germline loops: CDR1 MGHDK, CDR2 SYGVNS. The CDR3 has 13 amino acids. CDR3 residues: CASSPLDLYGYTF. In DNA form, the CDR3 reads TGTGCCAGCAGCCCCTTGGACCTCTATGGCTACACCTTC.

This chain joins TRBV6-5 and TRBJ2-7, with TRBD2 identical over 8 bases. Germline V CDR1 and CDR2: MNHEY, SVGAGI. The CDR3 has 13 residues. V trimming: 4 bases; J trimming: 6 bases; junction bases outside the gene matches: 5. Here the CDR3 reads CASSSRLALEQYF. The CDR3 coding sequence is TGTGCCAGCAGTTCCCGACTAGCGCTCGAGCAGTACTTC.

Only a few counts were recorded for this clonotype. The V and J genes are TRBV7-9 and TRBJ2-7; possibly TRBD2 for D (6 bases). This CDR3 is 15 amino acids long. V dropped 1 base and J dropped 3 bases, with 13 bases sitting between them. Germline CDR1 is SEHNR and CDR2 is FQNEAQ (reference sequence). CDR3 protein: CASSLDRGLSYEQYF. The CDR3 DNA sequence: TGTGCCAGCAGCTTAGATAGGGGACTGAGCTACGAGCAGTACTTC. Supplemented by reference TRBV7-9 and TRBJ2-7, the full variable domain reads DTGVSQNPRHKITKRGQNVTFRCDPISEHNRLYWYRQTLGQGPEFLTYFQNEAQLEKSRLLSDRFSAERPKGSFSTLEIQRTEQGDSAMYLCASSLDRGLSYEQYFGPGTRLTVT.

This clonotype was seen a few times. The chain is built from TRBV7-2 and TRBJ2-2; D perhaps matches TRBD2 (6 bases). The CDR3 is 16 residues long. The V end lost 1 base, the J end lost 6 bases, and 15 bases lay between the germline ends. Per germline, CDR1 SGHTA and CDR2 FQGNSA. The CDR3 DNA follows: TGTGCCAGCAGCTTAGGCCGGGGGACCTTCGCCGGGGAGCTGTTTTTT. Its translation is CASSLGRGTFAGELFF.

This clonotype has just a few counts. The rearrangement uses TRBV5-1 and TRBJ1-6; TRBD1 is a possible D gene (5 bases). CDR1 is SGHRS and CDR2 is YFSETQ in the germline V gene. V lost 1 base, J lost 4 bases, and 15 bases lay in between. This CDR3 is 17 amino acids long. In DNA, the CDR3 is TGCGCCAGCAGCTTGTTGTCAGGGACGGATTATAATTCACCCCTCCACTTT. Translated, it gives CASSLLSGTDYNSPLHF.

This clonotype was detected only a few times. The gene calls are TRBV12-3 or TRBV12-4 and TRBJ2-5, with D perhaps matching TRBD2 (7 bases). The CDR3 length is 15 residues. V lost 6 bases, J lost 5 bases, and 19 bases lay in between. CDR3 DNA: TGTGCCAGCAGGCTTGGGGGGGCGCCCCGGGAGACCCAGTACTTC. Translated, it gives CASRLGGAPRETQYF.

The J gene is TRBJ2-3, the V gene TRBV5-1, with D perhaps matching TRBD1 (7 bases). There are 15 residues in the CDR3. V was pared by 3 bases and J by 2 bases, with 13 bases between. Germline V gene data show CDR1 as SGHRS and CDR2 as YFSETQ. The CDR3 nucleotides are TGCGCCAGCAGCTCAACAGGGGACTCCACAGATACGCAGTATTTT. This translates into CASSSTGDSTDTQYF.

J is TRBJ2-7 and V is TRBV7-9; D might be TRBD1 (5 bases). V lost 1 base to trimming and J lost 3 bases, with 13 bases between them. There are 15 residues in the CDR3. Germline CDR1 reads SEHNR; CDR2 reads FQNEAQ (reference sequence). CDR3 DNA: TGTGCCAGCAGCTTAGGTCCTGGGGCGATCTACGAGCAGTACTTC. Protein sequence: CASSLGPGAIYEQYF.

This clonotype was counted between two and nine times. V and J are TRBV5-8 and TRBJ1-2, with D unresolved. The CDR3 has 14 amino acids. Germline lookup yields CDR1 SGHTS and CDR2 YDEGEE. V was pared by 0 bases and J by 6 bases, with 12 bases between. The CDR3 spells CASSLGPQGDGYTF. The CDR3 nucleotides are TGTGCCAGCAGCTTGGGACCACAAGGTGATGGCTACACCTTC.

This clonotype was detected many times. J is TRBJ1-2 and V is TRBV5-1; D is unresolved. Deletions cut 4 bases from V and 2 bases from J, with 12 bases between. This CDR3 comprises 14 residues. The germline CDR1 and CDR2 sequences are SGHRS and YFSETQ. The CDR3 loop is CASSPGLINYGYTF. CDR3 in DNA: TGCGCCAGCAGCCCCGGATTAATCAACTATGGCTACACCTTC.

CDR3 in DNA: TGCGCCAGCAGCCCCTCTGGGAGGGGCGGTAGGGACGAGCAGTACTTC. This translates into CASSPSGRGGRDEQYF. The chain employs TRBV5-1 and TRBJ2-7; 7 bases map to TRBD2. V trimming: 4 bases; J trimming: 5 bases; junction bases outside the gene matches: 15. Germline V gene data show CDR1 as SGHRS and CDR2 as YFSETQ. The CDR3 has 16 residues.

This clonotype was detected only a few times. The gene calls are TRBV25-1 and TRBJ1-5, with D perhaps TRBD1 (5 bases). Trimming removed 3 bases at V and 6 bases at J, with 18 bases between. The germline CDR1 and CDR2 sequences are MGHDK and SYGVNS. The CDR3 is 16 amino acids. CDR3 region: CASSDSALGVSQPQHF. In nucleotides, the CDR3 is TGTGCCAGCAGTGACTCGGCATTAGGGGTCAGTCAGCCCCAGCATTTT.

This rearrangement joins TRBV5-6 to TRBJ1-1, with D unclear. The CDR3 consists of 12 residues. Trimming pared 0 bases from V and 5 bases from J, leaving 5 bases between. Germline V gene sequence: CDR1 SGHDT, CDR2 YYEEEE. CDR3 nucleotide sequence: TGTGCCAGCAGCTTGGCCGCTACTGAAGCTTTCTTT. Residues: CASSLAATEAFF.

This chain's CDR3 is CASSVHSPTTYNEQFF. The CDR3 DNA follows: TGTGCCAGCAGCGTGCATTCGCCGACTACCTACAATGAGCAGTTCTTC. The gene calls are TRBV9 and TRBJ2-1; D is perhaps TRBD2 (5 bases). The CDR3 contains 16 residues. The V gene lost 2 bases and the J gene lost 2 bases, with 14 bases spanning the gap. Germline CDR1 reads SGDLS; CDR2 reads YYNGEE.

The rearrangement links TRBV5-5 to TRBJ2-3; D gene unclear. V dropped 1 base and J dropped 5 bases, with 11 bases sitting between them. CDR3 length: 14 residues. Germline V gene data show CDR1 as SGHKS and CDR2 as YYEKEE (reference sequence). CDR3 DNA sequence: TGTGCCAGCAGCTTGAGCTCAGTAGAAGATACGCAGTATTTT. It encodes CASSLSSVEDTQYF. The entire variable domain, with the rest obtained from reference TRBV5-5 and TRBJ2-3, is as follows: DAGVTQSPTHLIKTRGQQVTLRCSPISGHKSVSWYQQVLGQGPQFIFQYYEKEERGRGNFPDRFSARQFPNYSSELNVNALLLGDSALYLCASSLSSVEDTQYFGPGTRLTVL.